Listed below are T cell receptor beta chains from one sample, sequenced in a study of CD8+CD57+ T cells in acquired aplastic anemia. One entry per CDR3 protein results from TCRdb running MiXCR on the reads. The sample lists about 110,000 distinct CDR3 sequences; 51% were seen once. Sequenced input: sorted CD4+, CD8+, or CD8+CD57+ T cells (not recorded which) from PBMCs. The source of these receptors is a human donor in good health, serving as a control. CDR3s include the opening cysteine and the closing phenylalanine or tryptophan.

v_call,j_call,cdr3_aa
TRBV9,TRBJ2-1,CASSANRDRGYNEQFF
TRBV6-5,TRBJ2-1,CASSYLLRGGSEQFF
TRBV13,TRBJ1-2,CASSGDSPQGYTF
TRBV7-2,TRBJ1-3,CASRLQGASGSTIYF
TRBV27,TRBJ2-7,CASSLGFSSYEQYF
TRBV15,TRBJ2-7,CATSRDSEGFDEQYF
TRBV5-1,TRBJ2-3,CASSLDTSGGTDTQYF
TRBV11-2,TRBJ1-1,CASSLDRDRGTEAFF
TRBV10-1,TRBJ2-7,CASSESGYEQYF
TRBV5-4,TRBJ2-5,CASSLEGLAGGQEETQYF
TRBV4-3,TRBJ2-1,CASSQDLREGAYNEQFF
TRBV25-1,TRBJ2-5,CASSGGDRGQETQYF
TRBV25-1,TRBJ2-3,CASSERMTSGGTDTQYF
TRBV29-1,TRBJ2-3,CSAEGARVPDTQYF
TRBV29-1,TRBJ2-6,CSVVTSSGANVLTF
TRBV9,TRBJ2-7,CASSVGSGTYEQYF
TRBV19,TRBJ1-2,CASSPPTSGYGYTF
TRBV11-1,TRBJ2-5,CASSLRLWETQYF
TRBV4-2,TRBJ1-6,CASRRTGASYNSPLHF
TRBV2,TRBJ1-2,CASRRTGGDYGYTF
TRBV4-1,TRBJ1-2,CASSQDEGTGSRGYTF
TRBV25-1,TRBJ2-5,CASSRKPGQETQYF
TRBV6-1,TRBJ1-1,CASKLGTGGNTEAFF
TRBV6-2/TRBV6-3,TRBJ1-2,CASRDTANYGYTF
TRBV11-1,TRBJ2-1,CASSLASESSYNEQFF
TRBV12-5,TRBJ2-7,CASGLDGTSGGAYEQYF
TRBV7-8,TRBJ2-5,CASSRWAGTQEETQYF
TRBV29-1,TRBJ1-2,CSAEEQGGNGYTF
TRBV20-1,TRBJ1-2,CSASPPRGKNYGYTF
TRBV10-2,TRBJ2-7,CASSDAGGRCEQYF
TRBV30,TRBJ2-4,CAWSVQGLAKNIQYF
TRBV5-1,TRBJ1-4,CASSYSPRDRNEKLFF
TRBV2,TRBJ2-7,CASRPLAGDYEQYF
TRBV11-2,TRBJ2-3,CASSEGQGFTDTQYF
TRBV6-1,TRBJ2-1,CASSTGLAGGEGEQFF
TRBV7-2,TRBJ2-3,CASEGGGTDTQYF
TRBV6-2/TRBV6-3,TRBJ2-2,CASSYSPRELFF
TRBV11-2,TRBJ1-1,CASSFDATNTEAFF
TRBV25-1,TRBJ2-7,CASRAGAHEQYF
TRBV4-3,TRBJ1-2,CASSQDVVGNYGYTF
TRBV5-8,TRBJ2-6,CASSLDRAGANVLTF
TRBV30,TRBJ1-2,CAWSTRGSDGYTF
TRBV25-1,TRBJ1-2,CASSEYGQGYRHTF
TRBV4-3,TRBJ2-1,CASGDGYNEQFF
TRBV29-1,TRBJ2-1,CSVEGSLAEQFF